This T cell receptor (beta chain) derives from a study of T cell changes during pregnancy in multiple sclerosis. The V gene end was trimmed by 8 bases and the J gene end by 11 bases; junction bases not matched to a gene: 13. In germline, CDR1 is SNHLY, CDR2 FYNNEI. CDR3 length equals 13 residues. Profiled with immunoSEQ multiplex PCR; TCRdb holds only in-frame clones, not every one. In the table there are 35,000 to 45,000 clones, under 95% of which are singletons. This receptor was identified in a female donor in good health, enrolled as a control in a pregnancy study. J is TRBJ1-1 and V is TRBV2; TRBD1 matches 8 bases. Here the sequenced sample was peripheral blood, taken in the third trimester of pregnancy. In nucleotides, the CDR3 is TGTGCCAGCCGGGACAGGAGGCGCGTTGGGGCTTTCTTT. It yields the protein CASRDRRRVGAFF.